Following are 9 T cell receptor beta chains from one sample sequenced in a study of blood T cell repertoires in COVID-19 (dated by TCRdb to 2020 to 2022). Receptor amplification or capture employed the immunoSEQ multiplex PCR assay. Here the immuneACCESS table is served through TCRdb, limited to in-frame sequences with V and J called. Missing clones are a known gap in these copies; in checked studies unresolved V genes cover under half, and the rest lacks a known reason. The sample has approximately 49,000 clones on record, roughly 89% of them singletons. The ten top clones hold more than 3.5% of the sample. Source material: peripheral blood. The origin of the receptors is a man over 45 with acute or convalescent COVID-19.

J is TRBJ1-3 and V is TRBV11-2; possibly TRBD1 for D (5 bases). The V end lost 3 bases, the J end lost 4 bases, and 7 bases lay between the germline ends. This CDR3 region has 13 residues. Germline V gene lookup returns CDR1 SGHAT and CDR2 FQNNGV. CDR3 coding DNA: TGTGCCAGCAGCTTTCGACAGGGAAACACCATATATTTT. Encoded protein: CASSFRQGNTIYF.

This clone was seen a handful of times. The gene calls are TRBV9 and TRBJ1-2; the D is unclear. V was clipped by 5 bases and J by 7 bases, with 12 bases between them. Per the germline V gene, CDR1 is SGDLS and CDR2 is YYNGEE. The CDR3 runs to 12 residues. The CDR3 DNA reads TGTGCCAGCAGAGAAATCTATCGTGGCTACACCTTC. Translation gives CASREIYRGYTF.

V gene TRBV15 combines with J gene TRBJ2-5; 8 bases are a match to TRBD1. The V gene's germline CDR1 is LNHNV and CDR2 YYDKDF (reference sequence). The CDR3 loop spans 15 amino acids. After removal of 5 bases from V and 0 bases from J, the junction contained 5 bases not matched to a gene. CDR3 residues: CATSSHRGYQETQYF. CDR3 coding DNA: TGTGCCACCAGCTCCCACAGGGGGTACCAAGAGACCCAGTACTTC. The full variable domain, rest sourced from reference TRBV15 and TRBJ2-5, is DAMVIQNPRYQVTQFGKPVTLSCSQTLNHNVMYWYQQKSSQAPKLLFHYYDKDFNNEADTPDNFQSRRPNTSFCFLDIRSPGLGDTAMYLCATSSHRGYQETQYFGPGTRLLVL.

The rearrangement links TRBV7-8 to TRBJ2-2; no definite D call. Germline V gives CDR1 SGHVS, CDR2 FQNEAQ. This CDR3 region has 14 residues. Between the trimmed V and J ends, which lost 1 base and 8 bases, there was a span of 11 bases. In DNA, the CDR3 is TGTGCCAGCAGCTTAGGGAAACAGTATGGGGAGCTGTTTTTT. Translating gives CASSLGKQYGELFF.

The V gene is TRBV9, the J gene TRBJ1-5; D might be TRBD1 (5 bases). V was cut by 3 bases and J by 2 bases, with 15 bases left in between. There are 16 residues in the CDR3. The germline CDR1 and CDR2 sequences are SGDLS and YYNGEE. The CDR3 here is CASSGGLGGGNQPQHF. The CDR3, as DNA: TGTGCCAGCAGCGGGGGCCTGGGAGGGGGCAATCAGCCCCAGCATTTT.

This chain connects TRBV7-3 to TRBJ1-1, with 9 bases that match TRBD1. Germline CDR1 reads SGHTA; CDR2 reads FQGTGA. CDR3 length: 16 residues. J was trimmed by 0 bases and V by 10 bases; bases with no gene match: 12. CDR3 sequence reads: CATRPGQGDMNTEAFF. CDR3 DNA sequence: TGTGCCACCCGACCGGGACAGGGAGATATGAACACTGAAGCTTTCTTT.

The V and J genes are TRBV7-9 and TRBJ2-2; a weak D match, TRBD1 (5 bases). Germline CDR1 is SEHNR and CDR2 is FQNEAQ (reference sequence). This CDR3 has 15 residues. Trimming removed 3 bases from V and 1 base from J, with 9 bases in between. CDR3 sequence reads: CASSLGRGNTGELFF. In DNA form, the CDR3 reads TGTGCCAGCAGCTTGGGTAGGGGGAACACCGGGGAGCTGTTTTTT.

This chain links TRBV30 with TRBJ2-5; maybe TRBD1 (6 bases). From germline, CDR1 is GTSNPN and CDR2 SVGIG (reference sequence). The CDR3 is 13 residues long. The V end was cut by 4 bases, the J end by 3 bases, with 12 bases between. CDR3 nucleotides: TGTGCCTGGAAGTTAAAGGGGGAAGAGACCCAGTACTTC. Amino acids: CAWKLKGEETQYF.

The gene calls are TRBV7-2 and TRBJ1-1; no definite D call. Trimming shortened V by 6 bases and J by 0 bases, and 11 bases separated the two germline ends. The CDR3 loop spans 14 amino acids. Germline CDR1 is SGHTA and CDR2 is FQGNSA. The CDR3 region is CASSPGSMNTEAFF. The CDR3 region has the DNA TGTGCCAGCAGTCCGGGGTCCATGAACACTGAAGCTTTCTTT.